This T cell receptor beta chain was captured in a study of Tregs in tolerant kidney transplant recipients. General observations from the study: Few patients were studied, so findings need validation in larger groups. Changing PCR primers prevented nucleotide comparison between some patients' samples. Tregs expanded with activated donor B cells seemed most donor-specific.

Recipients received nonmyeloablative bone marrow transplants from related graft donors, with transient mixed chimerism. Unstimulated regulatory T cells (CD4+CD25+CD127-), CD4+CD25- non-regulatory cells, CD4 and CD8 cells were FACS-sorted from thawed PBMCs. Sequenced by immunoSEQ multiplex PCR; TCRdb stores in-frame clones only, minus some. The listing records some 10,000 clones. With respect to this clone: Its antigen is not known. The read terminates 3 residues before the CDR3 end, so the remaining end is supplied by the germline J gene.

Germline V gives CDR1 SEHNR, CDR2 FQNEAQ (reference sequence). There are 15 residues in the CDR3. The V gene end was trimmed by 2 bases and the J gene end by 2 bases; junction bases not matched to a gene: 2. V is TRBV7-9 and J is TRBJ2-2; TRBD1 matches 7 bases. The TCR comes from a human patient who received a combined kidney and bone marrow transplant. Some T cells may originate from the graft donor. The material sequenced was CD8+ T cells from blood (PBMCs), taken 24 months after the transplant. CDR3 region: CASSLNRGNTGELFF. Incomplete CDR3 DNA: TGTGCCAGCAGCTTAAACAGGGGTAACACCGGGGAG.